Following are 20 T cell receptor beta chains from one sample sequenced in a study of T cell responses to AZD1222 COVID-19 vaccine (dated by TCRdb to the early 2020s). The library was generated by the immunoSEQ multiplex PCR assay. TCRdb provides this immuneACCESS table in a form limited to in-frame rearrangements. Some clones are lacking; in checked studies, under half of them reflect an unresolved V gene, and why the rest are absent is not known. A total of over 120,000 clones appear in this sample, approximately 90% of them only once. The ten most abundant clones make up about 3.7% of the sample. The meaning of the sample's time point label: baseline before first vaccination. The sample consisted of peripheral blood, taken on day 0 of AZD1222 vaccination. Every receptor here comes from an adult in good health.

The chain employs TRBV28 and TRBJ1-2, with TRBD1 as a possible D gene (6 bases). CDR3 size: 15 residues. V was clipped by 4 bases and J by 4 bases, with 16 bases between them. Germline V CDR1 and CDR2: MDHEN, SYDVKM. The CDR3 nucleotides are TGTGCCAGCAGTTCCAGGATACAGGGTCGCTATGGCTACACCTTC. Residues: CASSSRIQGRYGYTF.

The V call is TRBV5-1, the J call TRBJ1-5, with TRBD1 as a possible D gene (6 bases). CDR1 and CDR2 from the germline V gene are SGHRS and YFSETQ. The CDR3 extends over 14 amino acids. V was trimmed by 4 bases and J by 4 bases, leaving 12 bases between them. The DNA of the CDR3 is TGCGCCAGCAGCCCGAGGGGGGGTAATCAGCCCCAGCATTTT. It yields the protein CASSPRGGNQPQHF.

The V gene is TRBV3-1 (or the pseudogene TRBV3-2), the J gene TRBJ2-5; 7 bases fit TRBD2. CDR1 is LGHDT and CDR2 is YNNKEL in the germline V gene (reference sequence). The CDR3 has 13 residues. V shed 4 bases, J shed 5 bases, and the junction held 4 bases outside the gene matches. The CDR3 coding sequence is TGTGCCAGCAGCCTTTTGCGGGGGGAGACCCAGTACTTC. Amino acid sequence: CASSLLRGETQYF.

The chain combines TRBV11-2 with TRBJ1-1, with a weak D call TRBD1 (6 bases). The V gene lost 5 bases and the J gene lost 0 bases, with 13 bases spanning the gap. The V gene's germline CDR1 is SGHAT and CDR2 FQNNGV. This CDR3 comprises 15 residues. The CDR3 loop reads CASSPGTHMNTEAFF. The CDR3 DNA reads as TGTGCCAGCAGCCCCGGGACACACATGAACACTGAAGCTTTCTTT.

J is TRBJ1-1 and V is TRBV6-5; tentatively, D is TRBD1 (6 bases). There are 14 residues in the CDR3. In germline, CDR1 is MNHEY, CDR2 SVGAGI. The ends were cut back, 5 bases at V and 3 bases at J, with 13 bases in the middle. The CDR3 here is CASSNRVLDTEAFF. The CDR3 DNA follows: TGTGCCAGCAGTAACAGGGTTTTGGACACTGAAGCTTTCTTT.

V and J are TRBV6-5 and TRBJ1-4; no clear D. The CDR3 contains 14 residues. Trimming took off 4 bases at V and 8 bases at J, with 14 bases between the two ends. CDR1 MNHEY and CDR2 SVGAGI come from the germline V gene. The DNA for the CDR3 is TGTGCCAGCAGTTCCCGACCGGCGGGGGAAAAACTGTTTTTT. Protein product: CASSSRPAGEKLFF.

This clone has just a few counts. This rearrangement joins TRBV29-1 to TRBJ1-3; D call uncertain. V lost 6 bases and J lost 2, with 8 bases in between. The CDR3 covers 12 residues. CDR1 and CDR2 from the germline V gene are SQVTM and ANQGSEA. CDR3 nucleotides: TGCAGCGTCGTTTTGGCTGGAAACACCATATATTTT. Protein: CSVVLAGNTIYF.

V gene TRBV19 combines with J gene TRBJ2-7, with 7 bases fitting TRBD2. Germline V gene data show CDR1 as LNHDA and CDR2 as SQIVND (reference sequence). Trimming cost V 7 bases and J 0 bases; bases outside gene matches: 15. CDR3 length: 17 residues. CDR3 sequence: CASTQSAGGSASYEQYF. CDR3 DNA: TGTGCCAGTACCCAAAGCGCGGGCGGGAGCGCCTCCTACGAGCAGTACTTC.

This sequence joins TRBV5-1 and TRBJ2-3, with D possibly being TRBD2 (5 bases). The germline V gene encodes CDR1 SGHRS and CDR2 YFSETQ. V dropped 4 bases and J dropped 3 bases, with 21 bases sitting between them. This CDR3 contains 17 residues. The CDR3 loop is CASSRTSAGYGTDTQYF. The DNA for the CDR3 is TGCGCCAGCAGCCGGACTTCGGCCGGTTATGGTACAGATACGCAGTATTTT.

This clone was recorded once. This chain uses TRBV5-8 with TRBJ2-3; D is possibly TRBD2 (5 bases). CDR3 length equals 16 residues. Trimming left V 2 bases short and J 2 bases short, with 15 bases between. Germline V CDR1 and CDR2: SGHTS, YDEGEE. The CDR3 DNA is TGTGCCAGCAGCTTCAGGTCGGCGCGGGTCACAGATACGCAGTATTTT. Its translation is CASSFRSARVTDTQYF.

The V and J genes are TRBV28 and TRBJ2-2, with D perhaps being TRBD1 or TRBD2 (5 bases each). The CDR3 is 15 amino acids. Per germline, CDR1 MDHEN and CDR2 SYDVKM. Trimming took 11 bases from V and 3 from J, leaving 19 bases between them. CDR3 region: CASRWGIKYTGELFF. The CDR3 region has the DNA TGTGCCTCCAGGTGGGGGATTAAATACACCGGGGAGCTGTTTTTT.

The CDR3 loop reads CASSKTFTGGADQETQYF. In nucleotides, the CDR3 is TGCGCCAGCAGCAAGACGTTCACAGGGGGCGCGGATCAAGAGACCCAGTACTTC. This chain links TRBV5-1 with TRBJ2-5; 9 nucleotides agree with TRBD1. V shed 4 bases, J shed 2 bases, and the junction held 15 bases outside the gene matches. Germline CDR1 SGHRS, CDR2 YFSETQ. The CDR3 length is 18 residues.

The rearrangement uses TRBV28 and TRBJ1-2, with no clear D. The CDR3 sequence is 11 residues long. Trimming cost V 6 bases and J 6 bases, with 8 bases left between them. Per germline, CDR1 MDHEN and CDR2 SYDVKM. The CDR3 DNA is TGTGCCAGCAGGGAGGTACATGGCTACACCTTC. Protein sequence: CASREVHGYTF.

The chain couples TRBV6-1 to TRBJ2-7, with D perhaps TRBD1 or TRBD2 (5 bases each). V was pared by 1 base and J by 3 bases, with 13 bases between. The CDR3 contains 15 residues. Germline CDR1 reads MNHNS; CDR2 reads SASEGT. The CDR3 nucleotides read TGTGCCAGCAGTGAAGGTCAGGGAGTTGTCTACGAGCAGTACTTC. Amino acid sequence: CASSEGQGVVYEQYF.

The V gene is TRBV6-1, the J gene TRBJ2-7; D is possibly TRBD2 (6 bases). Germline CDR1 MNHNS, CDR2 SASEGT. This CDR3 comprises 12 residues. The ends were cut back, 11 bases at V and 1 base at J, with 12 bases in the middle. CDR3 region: CASGGTSYEQYF. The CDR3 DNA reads TGTGCCTCGGGCGGGACGTCCTACGAGCAGTACTTC.

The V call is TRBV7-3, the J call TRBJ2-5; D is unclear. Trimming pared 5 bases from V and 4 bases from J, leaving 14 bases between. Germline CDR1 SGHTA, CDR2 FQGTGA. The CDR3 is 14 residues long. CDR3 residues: CASSPTSGGETQYF. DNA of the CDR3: TGTGCCAGCAGCCCCACGTCTGGTGGAGAGACCCAGTACTTC.

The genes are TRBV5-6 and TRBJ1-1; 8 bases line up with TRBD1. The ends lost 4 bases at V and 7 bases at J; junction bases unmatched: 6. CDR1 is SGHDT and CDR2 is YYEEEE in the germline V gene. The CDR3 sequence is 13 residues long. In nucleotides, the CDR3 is TGTGCCAGCAGCGTCCAGGGGGCCGTTGAAGCTTTCTTT. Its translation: CASSVQGAVEAFF.

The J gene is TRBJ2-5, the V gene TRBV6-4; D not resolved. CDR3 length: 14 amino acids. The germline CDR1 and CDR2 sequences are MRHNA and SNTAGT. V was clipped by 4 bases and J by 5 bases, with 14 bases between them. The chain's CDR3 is CASSAAVQVETQYF. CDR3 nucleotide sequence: TGTGCCAGCAGTGCCGCAGTTCAGGTGGAGACCCAGTACTTC.

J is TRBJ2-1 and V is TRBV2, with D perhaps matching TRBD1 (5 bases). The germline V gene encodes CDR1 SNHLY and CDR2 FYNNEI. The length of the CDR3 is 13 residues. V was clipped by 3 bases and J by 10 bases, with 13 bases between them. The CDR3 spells CASSEGQAIEQFF. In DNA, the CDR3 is TGTGCCAGCAGTGAGGGGCAGGCCATCGAGCAGTTCTTC.

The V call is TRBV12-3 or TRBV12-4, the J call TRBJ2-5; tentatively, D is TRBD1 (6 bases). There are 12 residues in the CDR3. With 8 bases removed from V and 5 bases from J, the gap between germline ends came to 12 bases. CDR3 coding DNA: TGTGCCAGCGCAGAGGGACACGAGACCCAGTACTTC. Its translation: CASAEGHETQYF.